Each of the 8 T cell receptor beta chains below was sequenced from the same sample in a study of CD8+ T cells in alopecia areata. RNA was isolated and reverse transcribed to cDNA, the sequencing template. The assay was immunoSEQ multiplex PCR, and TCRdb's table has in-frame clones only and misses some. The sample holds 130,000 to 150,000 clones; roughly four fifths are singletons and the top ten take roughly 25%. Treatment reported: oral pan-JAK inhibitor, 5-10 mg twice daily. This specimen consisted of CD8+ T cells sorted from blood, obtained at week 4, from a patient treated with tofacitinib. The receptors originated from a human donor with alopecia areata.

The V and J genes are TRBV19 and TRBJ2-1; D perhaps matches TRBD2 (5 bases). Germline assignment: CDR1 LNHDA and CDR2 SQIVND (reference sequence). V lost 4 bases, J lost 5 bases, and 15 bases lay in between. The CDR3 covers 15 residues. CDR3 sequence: CASSTPPRGNNEQFF. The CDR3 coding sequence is TGTGCCAGTAGTACTCCCCCCCGGGGAAACAATGAGCAGTTCTTC.

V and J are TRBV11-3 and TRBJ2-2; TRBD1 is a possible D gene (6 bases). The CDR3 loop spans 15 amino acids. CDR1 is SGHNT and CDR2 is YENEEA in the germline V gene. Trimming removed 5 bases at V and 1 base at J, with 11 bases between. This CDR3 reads CASSLGHGNTGELFF. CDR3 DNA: TGTGCCAGCAGCCTGGGACACGGGAACACCGGGGAGCTGTTTTTT.

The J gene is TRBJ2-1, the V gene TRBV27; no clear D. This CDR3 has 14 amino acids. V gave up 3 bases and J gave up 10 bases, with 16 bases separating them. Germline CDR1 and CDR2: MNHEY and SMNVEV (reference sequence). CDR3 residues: CASSLLLSRDEQFF. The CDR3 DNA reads TGTGCCAGCAGTTTGCTCCTATCCCGAGACGAGCAGTTCTTC.

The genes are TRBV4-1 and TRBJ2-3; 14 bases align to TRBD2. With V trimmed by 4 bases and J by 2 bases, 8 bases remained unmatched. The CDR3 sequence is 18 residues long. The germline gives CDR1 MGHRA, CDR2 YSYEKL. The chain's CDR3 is CASSLRLAGGPVTDTQYF. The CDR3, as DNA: TGCGCCAGCAGCCTTCGACTAGCGGGGGGGCCGGTCACAGATACGCAGTATTTT.

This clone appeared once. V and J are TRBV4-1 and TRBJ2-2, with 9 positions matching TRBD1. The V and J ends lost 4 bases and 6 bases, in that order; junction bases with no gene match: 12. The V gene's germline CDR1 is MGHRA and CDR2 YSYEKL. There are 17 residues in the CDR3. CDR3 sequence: CASSPGNTGGLSGELFF. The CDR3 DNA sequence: TGCGCCAGCAGCCCGGGAAACACAGGGGGCTTGTCCGGGGAGCTGTTTTTT.

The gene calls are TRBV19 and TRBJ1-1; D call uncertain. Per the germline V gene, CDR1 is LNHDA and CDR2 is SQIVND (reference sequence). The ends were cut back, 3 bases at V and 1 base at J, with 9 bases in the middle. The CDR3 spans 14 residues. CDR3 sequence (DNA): TGTGCCAGTAGTATGCGGTCGGGGAACACTGAAGCTTTCTTT. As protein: CASSMRSGNTEAFF.

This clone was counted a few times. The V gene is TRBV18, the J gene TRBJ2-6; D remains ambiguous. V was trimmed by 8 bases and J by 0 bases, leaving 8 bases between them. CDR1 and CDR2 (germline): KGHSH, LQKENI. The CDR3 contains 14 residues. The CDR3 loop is CASREYSGANVLTF. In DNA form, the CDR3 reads TGTGCCAGCCGAGAGTACTCTGGGGCCAACGTCCTGACTTTC.

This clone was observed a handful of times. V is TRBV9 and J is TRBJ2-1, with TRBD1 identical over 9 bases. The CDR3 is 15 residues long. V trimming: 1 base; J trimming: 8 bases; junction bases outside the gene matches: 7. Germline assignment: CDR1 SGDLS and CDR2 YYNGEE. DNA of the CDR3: TGTGCCAGCAGCGTAAGCGGGACAGGGCCCCATGAGCAGTTCTTC. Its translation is CASSVSGTGPHEQFF.